This T cell receptor beta chain comes out of a study of T cell responses to AZD1222 COVID-19 vaccine. Study observations and caveats: Clonal diversity was possibly underestimated; the donors were predominantly white British and more often female. Seropositive status at baseline applied to only six AZD1222 recipients.

TCRdb keeps only in-frame clones here, not all; method: immunoSEQ multiplex PCR. The sample lists roughly 200,000 clones; approximately 86% were seen once. The V end was cut by 0 bases, the J end by 0 bases, with 10 bases between. The CDR3 spans 15 residues. CDR1 and CDR2 from the germline V gene are SGDLS and YYNGEE. To note about this clone: Its antigen is not identified.

Sequencing was performed on peripheral blood, taken on day 0 of AZD1222 vaccination. The sequence was obtained from an adult in good health. The chain carries TRBV9 and TRBJ2-7, with a weak D call TRBD1 (5 bases). Here the CDR3 reads CASSVADTRSYEQYF. The CDR3 region has the DNA TGTGCCAGCAGCGTAGCGGACACCCGCTCCTACGAGCAGTACTTC.